Below, 29 T cell receptor beta chains from the same sample are listed, as sequenced in a study of shared clonotypes between healthy human individuals (TCRdb year 2020). The receptor library was made with the immunoSEQ multiplex PCR assay. Not all clones reach the TCRdb copy of this immuneACCESS table, which keeps in-frame sequences only. Checked studies attribute under half of the gap to unresolved V genes and leave the rest unexplained. The sample includes a few million clones, with approximately 90% observed a single time. About 0.13% of the sample is held by the ten biggest clonotypes. Sequencing was done on a sample of naive CD4+ T cells sorted from blood. What this sample's cell subset or site label stands for: CD45RA+ positively selected. Receptor source: a man aged 18 to 29 in good health.

The chain carries TRBV28 and TRBJ1-5; the match to TRBD1 covers 8 bases. Per germline, CDR1 MDHEN and CDR2 SYDVKM. With V trimmed by 10 bases and J by 9 bases, 14 bases remained unmatched. The CDR3 length is 14 residues. In DNA form, the CDR3 reads TGTGCCATTAGCCCGACAGGGGTTTTGTGGCCCCAGCATTTT. Translation: CAISPTGVLWPQHF.

The chain employs TRBV25-1 and TRBJ2-5; 9 bases align to TRBD1. The germline gives CDR1 MGHDK, CDR2 SYGVNS. The CDR3 is made up of 15 amino acids. V was pared by 5 bases and J by 2 bases, with 6 bases of the junction left unmatched. CDR3 region: CASSWGTGRQETQYF. CDR3 DNA: TGTGCCAGCAGTTGGGGGACAGGGAGGCAAGAGACCCAGTACTTC.

A single count supports this clone. V gene TRBV2 combines with J gene TRBJ1-6; D not certain. Germline CDR1 is SNHLY and CDR2 is FYNNEI. The ends were cut back, 3 bases at V and 0 bases at J, with 9 bases in the middle. The CDR3 totals 16 residues. The CDR3 coding sequence is TGTGCCAGCAGTGATATGGACCTCTCCTATAATTCACCCCTCCACTTT. Amino acid sequence: CASSDMDLSYNSPLHF.

This clone showed up just once. V is TRBV19 and J is TRBJ1-1; 7 nucleotides agree with TRBD1. V lost 6 bases and J lost 7; bases outside the gene matches: 8. There are 13 residues in the CDR3. CDR1 and CDR2 from the germline V gene are LNHDA and SQIVND (reference sequence). The CDR3, as DNA: TGTGCCAGTAGGTACAGGGGAGAGAATGAAGCTTTCTTT. It yields the protein CASRYRGENEAFF.

V usage is TRBV5-1 and J usage is TRBJ2-1; TRBD1 is a possible D gene (5 bases). CDR1 and CDR2 (germline): SGHRS, YFSETQ. The V gene lost 7 bases and the J gene lost 8 bases, with 7 bases spanning the gap. The CDR3 covers 10 residues. The CDR3 DNA follows: TGCGCCAGCCAAGGGGATGAGCAGTTCTTC. This sequence encodes CASQGDEQFF.

The chain is built from TRBV30 and TRBJ1-5; D may be TRBD1 (5 bases). Deletions cut 1 base from V and 2 bases from J, with 12 bases between. The CDR3 has 15 amino acids. Germline V CDR1 and CDR2: GTSNPN, SVGIG (reference sequence). CDR3 protein: CAWSGQGTGNQPQHF. Here the CDR3 DNA reads TGTGCCTGGAGTGGTCAGGGAACGGGCAATCAGCCCCAGCATTTT. The full variable domain, its missing parts supplied by reference TRBV30 and TRBJ1-5, is SQTIHQWPATLVQPVGSPLSLECTVEGTSNPNLYWYRQAAGRGLQLLFYSVGIGQISSEVPQNLSASRPQDRQFILSSKKLLLSDSGFYLCAWSGQGTGNQPQHFGDGTRLSIL.

Regarding this clone: Other DNA variants within this sample encode the same CDR3. V and J are TRBV7-2 and TRBJ2-6, with D unresolved. The CDR3 spans 15 residues. The V and J ends lost 3 bases and 0 bases respectively, with 6 bases between them. CDR1 and CDR2 from the germline V gene are SGHTA and FQGNSA. The CDR3 sequence: CASSFQGSGANVLTF. The CDR3 DNA is TGTGCCAGCAGCTTCCAAGGCTCTGGGGCCAACGTCCTGACTTTC.

The chain uses TRBV5-1 and TRBJ2-5; 8 bases are shared with TRBD1. Germline CDR1 reads SGHRS; CDR2 reads YFSETQ. V was pared by 4 bases and J by 2 bases, with 4 bases of the junction left unmatched. CDR3 length equals 14 residues. As DNA, the CDR3 is TGCGCCAGCAGCGTCAGACAGGGGCAAGAGACCCAGTACTTC. Its protein is CASSVRQGQETQYF.

The chain has TRBV7-2 and TRBJ2-5; 11 bases agree with TRBD2. After removal of 5 bases from V and 5 bases from J, the junction contained 7 bases not matched to a gene. CDR3 length: 15 amino acids. From germline, CDR1 is SGHTA and CDR2 FQGNSA. CDR3 in DNA: TGTGCCAGCAGCCTACTAGCGGGAGTGCGGGAGACCCAGTACTTC. This codes for CASSLLAGVRETQYF.

Concerning this clone: The same CDR3 can be traced to other DNA sequences in this sample. The rearrangement links TRBV7-9 to TRBJ2-7; 10 bases map to TRBD2. Germline loops: CDR1 SEHNR, CDR2 FQNEAQ (reference sequence). This CDR3 is built from 14 residues. V gave up 6 bases and J gave up 2 bases; unmatched junction bases: 4. The CDR3 sequence is CASSRTSGTYEQYF. The CDR3 bases are TGTGCCAGCAGTCGGACTAGCGGCACCTACGAGCAGTACTTC.

A remark on this clone: Other DNA sequences in the same sample also yield this CDR3. The chain carries TRBV5-1 and TRBJ2-1; the match to TRBD2 covers 9 bases. The J segment lost 4 bases and the V segment lost 0 bases, leaving 5 bases of the junction unmatched. Germline V gene sequence: CDR1 SGHRS, CDR2 YFSETQ. The CDR3 is 16 residues long. The CDR3 DNA sequence: TGCGCCAGCAGCTTGGCCCCTAGCGGGGCTTACAATGAGCAGTTCTTC. It codes for CASSLAPSGAYNEQFF.

V and J are TRBV11-2 and TRBJ2-1; 7 positions match TRBD2. This CDR3 spans 17 amino acids. J gave up 6 bases and V 2 bases, and 13 bases lay outside the gene matches. Per the germline V gene, CDR1 is SGHAT and CDR2 is FQNNGV. As DNA, the CDR3 is TGTGCCAGCAGCTTATCGGGCGGGAGTTTCGTGCGCAATGAGCAGTTCTTC. This encodes CASSLSGGSFVRNEQFF.

CDR3 sequence reads: CASSPGLAGVQETQYF. CDR3 DNA sequence: TGTGCCAGCAGTCCCGGACTAGCGGGAGTCCAAGAGACCCAGTACTTC. J is TRBJ2-5 and V is TRBV6-6, with 13 bases aligning to TRBD2. Trimming took 5 bases from V and 1 from J; bases not matched to a gene: 4. CDR3 length equals 16 residues. Per the germline V gene, CDR1 is MNHNY and CDR2 is SVGAGI (reference sequence).

The chain recombines TRBV6-1 with TRBJ1-3; no clear D. In germline, CDR1 is MNHNS, CDR2 SASEGT. The CDR3 length is 15 residues. V was shortened by 4 bases and J by 0 bases, with 10 bases between the two germline ends. The CDR3 region is CASSATGNSGNTIYF. The CDR3 nucleotides read TGTGCCAGCAGTGCTACGGGAAACTCTGGAAACACCATATATTTT.

Turning to this clone: The same CDR3 arises from other DNA sequences in this sample as well. The chain recombines TRBV28 with TRBJ2-5, with TRBD1 identical over 7 bases. The germline gives CDR1 MDHEN, CDR2 SYDVKM. This CDR3 spans 14 amino acids. V trimming: 3 bases; J trimming: 2 bases; junction bases outside the gene matches: 3. CDR3 nucleotides: TGTGCCAGCAGTTTCTGGGACAGTCAAGAGACCCAGTACTTC. It translates to CASSFWDSQETQYF.

The V gene is TRBV2, the J gene TRBJ2-7, with unresolved D. The CDR3 is 14 residues long. CDR1 and CDR2 (germline): SNHLY, FYNNEI. Trimming stripped 7 bases from V and 1 base from J, with 14 bases between. This CDR3 reads CASTGGSSSYEQYF. The CDR3 DNA sequence: TGTGCCAGCACTGGCGGATCCTCTTCCTACGAGCAGTACTTC.

The chain recombines TRBV19 with TRBJ2-4, with TRBD2 matching over 9 bases. With 5 bases clipped from V and 2 bases from J, the junction kept 7 bases outside the gene matches. Germline lookup yields CDR1 LNHDA and CDR2 SQIVND (reference sequence). The CDR3 spans 16 residues. The CDR3 sequence is CASSLGLATPKNIQYF. In DNA form, the CDR3 reads TGTGCCAGTAGTCTTGGACTAGCGACTCCCAAAAACATTCAGTACTTC.

This clone was detected once. V is TRBV5-1 and J is TRBJ2-3, with D possibly being TRBD1 or TRBD2 (6 bases each). The CDR3 runs to 19 residues. CDR1 and CDR2 (germline): SGHRS, YFSETQ. The germline V and J ends were trimmed by 4 bases and 2 bases, with 26 bases remaining between them. Here the CDR3 reads CASSKVGQGRRPNTDTQYF. CDR3 sequence (DNA): TGCGCCAGCAGCAAAGTGGGTCAGGGGAGGAGGCCTAACACAGATACGCAGTATTTT.

The chain couples TRBV10-3 to TRBJ2-1; no definite D call. Germline lookup yields CDR1 ENHRY and CDR2 SYGVKD. The CDR3 has 16 residues. The ends were cut back, 2 bases at V and 2 bases at J, with 13 bases in the middle. The CDR3 sequence is CAISEGSSRAYNEQFF. The CDR3 region has the DNA TGTGCCATCAGTGAGGGTAGTTCAAGAGCCTACAATGAGCAGTTCTTC.

This clone has just a few counts. The chain links TRBV30 to TRBJ1-1; the D is unclear. The CDR3 consists of 11 residues. Germline-derived CDR1 and CDR2 are GTSNPN and SVGIG (reference sequence). Trimming pared 8 bases from V and 3 bases from J, leaving 10 bases between. The CDR3: CAASVDTEAFF. CDR3 DNA: TGTGCCGCCAGTGTGGACACTGAAGCTTTCTTT.

This sequence joins TRBV28 and TRBJ2-1; D is possibly TRBD2 (6 bases). Germline loops: CDR1 MDHEN, CDR2 SYDVKM. CDR3 length: 15 amino acids. V lost 4 bases and J lost 9, with 19 bases in between. The DNA for the CDR3 is TGTGCCAGCAGTTCCCAGCGGGCACGGCCCATTGAGCAGTTCTTC. Translated, it gives CASSSQRARPIEQFF.

For the CDR3, the DNA is TGTGCCAGCAGCCGCTCATCGACAGTCTCCTACGAGCAGTACTTC. Translated: CASSRSSTVSYEQYF. The chain joins TRBV6-5 to TRBJ2-7; the D gene is possibly TRBD1 (5 bases). Germline V gives CDR1 MNHEY, CDR2 SVGAGI. Between the trimmed V and J ends, which lost 6 bases and 0 bases, there was a span of 15 bases. The length of the CDR3 is 15 residues.

The V call is TRBV5-4, the J call TRBJ2-7; 8 positions match TRBD1. The V gene's germline CDR1 is SGHNT and CDR2 YYREEE (reference sequence). J gave up 2 bases and V 3 bases, and 7 bases lay outside the gene matches. This CDR3 comprises 15 residues. CDR3 in amino acids: CASSSAGTGTYEQYF. In DNA form, the CDR3 reads TGTGCCAGCAGCTCGGCCGGGACAGGAACCTACGAGCAGTACTTC.

The genes are TRBV5-1 and TRBJ2-1, with TRBD2 matching over 8 bases. CDR3 length equals 17 residues. Trimming removed 2 bases from V and 0 bases from J; junction bases left unmatched: 7. The germline V gene encodes CDR1 SGHRS and CDR2 YFSETQ. The chain's CDR3 is CASSFSPSGSSYNEQFF. The CDR3 DNA sequence: TGCGCCAGCAGCTTTTCCCCTAGCGGGTCCTCCTACAATGAGCAGTTCTTC. Full variable domain (outside the CDR3, taken from reference TRBV5-1 and TRBJ2-1): KAGVTQTPRYLIKTRGQQVTLSCSPISGHRSVSWYQQTPGQGLQFLFEYFSETQRNKGNFPGRFSGRQFSNSRSEMNVSTLELGDSALYLCASSFSPSGSSYNEQFFGPGTRLTVL.

For this clone: This sample includes further DNA sequences coding for the same CDR3. CDR3 nucleotide sequence: TGTGCCAGCCGACCGTCTGGGGCCAACGTCCTGACTTTC. The encoded protein is CASRPSGANVLTF. The chain carries TRBV6-5 and TRBJ2-6; D is undetermined. The germline V and J ends were trimmed by 8 bases and 1 base, with 6 bases remaining between them. The length of the CDR3 is 13 residues. CDR1 is MNHEY and CDR2 is SVGAGI in the germline V gene.

This clone was seen only once. This CDR3 reads CASSPRTESSPLHF. The CDR3 DNA reads as TGCGCCAGCAGCCCACGGACAGAGTCTTCACCCCTCCACTTT. The V call is TRBV5-1, the J call TRBJ1-6, with a tentative D call TRBD1 (6 bases). CDR1 and CDR2 (germline): SGHRS, YFSETQ. Trimming shortened V by 4 bases and J by 9 bases, and 14 bases separated the two germline ends. This CDR3 region has 14 residues.

The chain joins TRBV10-3 to TRBJ1-3; no definite D call. The V gene's germline CDR1 is ENHRY and CDR2 SYGVKD. Deletions cut 6 bases from V and 0 bases from J, with 24 bases between. The CDR3 has 19 amino acids. CDR3 DNA sequence: TGTGCCATCAGAGGACCCTTTGGTATAGACGGAGACTCTGGAAACACCATATATTTT. Translated: CAIRGPFGIDGDSGNTIYF.

The V and J genes are TRBV6-1 and TRBJ1-1; tentative D call: TRBD1 (5 bases). This CDR3 spans 15 amino acids. V lost 7 bases and J 0 bases, leaving 15 bases between the germline ends. Germline V gene data show CDR1 as MNHNS and CDR2 as SASEGT. CDR3: CASTAIQGMNTEAFF. The CDR3 bases are TGTGCCAGCACGGCGATCCAGGGTATGAACACTGAAGCTTTCTTT.

This rearrangement joins TRBV28 to TRBJ2-7, with D perhaps TRBD2 (6 bases). This CDR3 spans 13 amino acids. Per germline, CDR1 MDHEN and CDR2 SYDVKM. CDR3: CATRGSSSYEQYF. The DNA of the CDR3 is TGTGCTACGCGGGGATCGAGCTCCTACGAGCAGTACTTC.